Presented here are 27 T cell receptor beta chains from one specimen sequenced in a study of blood T cell repertoires in COVID-19. Profiling relied on immunoSEQ multiplex PCR, and the TCRdb table lists in-frame clones only, not all of them. The repertoire holds around 200,000 clones, 80% to 90% seen once, with approximately 0.88% in the top ten. The sample comprised peripheral blood. These receptors were collected from a woman aged 18-29 years who had recovered from COVID-19.

This clone occurred once. CDR3 sequence (DNA): TGCGCCAGCAGGGCAGACAGGTCGGCTCGCCAAGAGACCCAGTACTTC. Translating gives CASRADRSARQETQYF. The rearrangement links TRBV5-1 to TRBJ2-5, with a weak D call TRBD1 (6 bases). This CDR3 has 16 amino acids. Germline CDR1 reads SGHRS; CDR2 reads YFSETQ. Trimming left V 5 bases short and J 1 base short, with 18 bases between.

The genes are TRBV7-8 and TRBJ2-7; TRBD1 agrees at 8 bases. V was clipped by 5 bases and J by 6 bases; unmatched bases: 3. Germline CDR1 is SGHVS and CDR2 is FQNEAQ. There are 12 residues in the CDR3. Here the CDR3 reads CASSPTGAEQYV. The CDR3 DNA sequence: TGTGCCAGCAGCCCGACAGGGGCCGAGCAGTACGTC.

The chain recombines TRBV6-6 with TRBJ2-5; tentatively, D is TRBD1 (6 bases). Germline V gene lookup returns CDR1 MNHNY and CDR2 SVGAGI (reference sequence). The CDR3 is 16 residues long. V was pared by 2 bases and J by 2 bases, with 15 bases between. CDR3 loop: CASSYTLGQLQETQYF. The CDR3 DNA reads as TGTGCCAGCAGTTACACCCTCGGACAGCTACAAGAGACCCAGTACTTC.

This rearrangement joins TRBV7-2 to TRBJ2-7; TRBD2 aligns across 8 bases. V lost 4 bases and J lost 7; bases outside the gene matches: 9. Germline CDR1 SGHTA, CDR2 FQGNSA. CDR3 length: 14 residues. CDR3 bases: TGTGCCAGCAGCTCCGGGGGGGCGGTGGTGGAGCAGTACTTC. Translating gives CASSSGGAVVEQYF.

The rearrangement joins TRBV5-4 to TRBJ2-7; 8 bases match TRBD1. With V trimmed by 5 bases and J by 7 bases, 11 bases remained unmatched. Germline loops: CDR1 SGHNT, CDR2 YYREEE (reference sequence). The CDR3 is 14 residues long. The CDR3 region is CASSPFQGAREQYF. In DNA form, the CDR3 reads TGTGCCAGCAGTCCGTTCCAGGGGGCGCGGGAGCAGTACTTC.

The rearrangement joins TRBV2 to TRBJ2-3; D is ambiguous. CDR1 is SNHLY, CDR2 FYNNEI, per germline. This CDR3 is 10 amino acids long. V lost 5 bases, J lost 13 bases, and 10 bases lay in between. In DNA, the CDR3 is TGTGCCAGCAGTAGAAACGAGGAGTATTTT. Translating it yields CASSRNEEYF.

This clone has only one observation. The chain uses TRBV9 and TRBJ2-3; 8 bases are shared with TRBD1. Trimming removed 6 bases from V and 3 bases from J; junction bases left unmatched: 6. Per the germline V gene, CDR1 is SGDLS and CDR2 is YYNGEE. The CDR3 contains 14 residues. CDR3 residues: CASNDRGWTDTQYF. DNA for the CDR3: TGTGCCAGCAACGACAGGGGCTGGACAGATACGCAGTATTTT.

This chain connects TRBV2 to TRBJ2-5, with TRBD2 matching over 9 bases. The J segment lost 5 bases and the V segment lost 3 bases, leaving 7 bases of the junction unmatched. Germline CDR1 reads SNHLY; CDR2 reads FYNNEI. There are 15 residues in the CDR3. The CDR3: CASSDRRGGQETQYF. CDR3 bases: TGTGCCAGCAGTGATAGGCGGGGGGGCCAGGAGACCCAGTACTTC.

The rearrangement links TRBV3-1 (or the pseudogene TRBV3-2) to TRBJ2-1; TRBD2 matches 10 bases. The CDR3 totals 18 residues. V lost 2 bases and J lost 0; bases outside the gene matches: 7. Germline-derived CDR1 and CDR2 are LGHDT and YNNKEL (reference sequence). The CDR3 loop is CASSQSGGASNSYNEQFF. The DNA of the CDR3 is TGTGCCAGCAGCCAAAGCGGGGGGGCCAGCAACTCCTACAATGAGCAGTTCTTC.

This sequence joins TRBV6-5 and TRBJ1-2; perhaps TRBD1 as D (5 bases). Germline V lookup: CDR1 MNHEY, CDR2 SVGAGI. Trimming removed 4 bases from V and 3 bases from J, with 18 bases in between. The CDR3 is 16 residues long. CDR3 residues: CASSSQGSNTDYGYTF. The CDR3 coding sequence is TGTGCCAGCAGTTCGCAGGGAAGTAATACAGACTATGGCTACACCTTC.

This clone was detected once. This sequence joins TRBV9 and TRBJ2-5; 8 bases agree with TRBD2. After removal of 0 bases from V and 5 bases from J, the junction contained 6 bases not matched to a gene. Germline values: CDR1 SGDLS, CDR2 YYNGEE. The CDR3 is 15 amino acids. The CDR3 coding sequence is TGTGCCAGCAGCGTAGGGACTAGCTATGGGGAGACCCAGTACTTC. It encodes CASSVGTSYGETQYF.

Comment on this clone: A junction boundary mismatches the germline segment, possibly from a read error. This chain connects TRBV3-1 (or the pseudogene TRBV3-2) to TRBJ2-2, with D possibly TRBD1 on 6 matching bases. Germline CDR1 LGHDT, CDR2 YNNKEL (reference sequence). The CDR3 is 19 amino acids. The CDR3 DNA sequence: TGTGCCAGCAGCCGGCAAGCCGGGACATCTCTTGGGCTCACCCGGGAGCTGTTTTTT. Its protein product is CASSRQAGTSLGLTRELFF.

In this sample, this clone turned up once. The chain combines TRBV25-1 with TRBJ1-6; TRBD1 matches 11 bases. The CDR3 consists of 15 residues. CDR1 MGHDK and CDR2 SYGVNS come from the germline V gene. Germline trimming cut 4 bases from V and 7 bases from J; bases unmatched to any gene: 3. CDR3 coding DNA: TGTGCCAGCAGTGCCCGGGACAGGGGGAATTCACCCCTCCACTTT. Translating gives CASSARDRGNSPLHF.

The chain is built from TRBV12-3 or TRBV12-4 and TRBJ2-7; tentative D call: TRBD2 (7 bases). Deletions cut 4 bases from V and 6 bases from J, with 13 bases between. The CDR3 loop spans 13 amino acids. Written as DNA, the CDR3 is TGTGCCAGCAGTTCGGGGGGCGGTGGCGAGCAGTACTTC. Translating gives CASSSGGGGEQYF.

V is TRBV4-2 and J is TRBJ1-4; a possible D gene is TRBD1 (6 bases). This CDR3 comprises 18 residues. Deletions cut 4 bases from V and 3 bases from J, with 21 bases between. Germline CDR1 LGHNA, CDR2 YNFKEQ. CDR3 residues: CASSPSVVGGLANEKLFF. The CDR3 DNA reads as TGTGCCAGCAGCCCCTCGGTAGTCGGGGGGCTGGCTAATGAAAAACTGTTTTTT.

The chain uses TRBV24-1 and TRBJ1-2, with no clear D. The ends were cut back, 1 base at V and 4 bases at J, with 9 bases in the middle. Germline CDR1 is KGHDR and CDR2 is SFDVKD. The length of the CDR3 is 14 residues. The CDR3 here is CATSDLQTGYGYTF. In DNA form, the CDR3 reads TGTGCCACCAGTGATTTACAAACGGGCTATGGCTACACCTTC.

This chain links TRBV5-4 with TRBJ2-6; the D gene is possibly TRBD2 (5 bases). The CDR3 consists of 15 residues. Trimming took off 4 bases at V and 0 bases at J, with 8 bases between the two ends. Looked up from germline, CDR1 is SGHNT and CDR2 is YYREEE (reference sequence). As DNA, the CDR3 is TGTGCCAGCAGCCTGACTACCTCTGGGGCCAACGTCCTGACTTTC. It yields the protein CASSLTTSGANVLTF.

This clone was detected only a few times. The rearrangement uses TRBV9 and TRBJ1-1; D is uncertain. Between the trimmed V and J ends, which lost 0 bases and 3 bases, there was a span of 6 bases. The CDR3 is made up of 13 amino acids. CDR1 and CDR2 (germline): SGDLS, YYNGEE. The chain's CDR3 is CASSVGPYTEAFF. The CDR3 DNA reads as TGTGCCAGCAGCGTAGGTCCTTACACTGAAGCTTTCTTT.

CDR3 DNA sequence: TGCGCCAGCAGAACCCCGGGGGGTAACACTGAAGCTTTCTTT. This gives the protein CASRTPGGNTEAFF. V is TRBV5-1 and J is TRBJ1-1; possible D gene TRBD1, 5 bases. V shed 5 bases and J shed 2 bases, with 13 bases lying between them. The CDR3 consists of 14 residues. Germline lookup yields CDR1 SGHRS and CDR2 YFSETQ.

The chain carries TRBV12-3 or TRBV12-4 and TRBJ1-2; a weak D match, TRBD1 (5 bases). V lost 6 bases and J lost 4, with 12 bases in between. The CDR3 sequence is 13 residues long. This CDR3 reads CASRTDRVYGYTF. CDR3 bases: TGTGCCAGCAGGACCGACAGAGTCTATGGCTACACCTTC.

The chain couples TRBV9 to TRBJ1-1; tentatively, D is TRBD1 (6 bases). Trimming took 3 bases from V and 0 from J, leaving 12 bases between them. There are 15 residues in the CDR3. Germline CDR1 reads SGDLS; CDR2 reads YYNGEE. CDR3 nucleotide sequence: TGTGCCAGCAGCGAAAGGGGACACCTGAACACTGAAGCTTTCTTT. It encodes CASSERGHLNTEAFF.

V gene TRBV30 combines with J gene TRBJ1-5; 7 positions match TRBD1. Germline lookup yields CDR1 GTSNPN and CDR2 SVGIG (reference sequence). V trimming: 2 bases; J trimming: 8 bases; junction bases outside the gene matches: 6. CDR3 length: 13 residues. This CDR3 reads CAWSRQGGEPQHF. In DNA, the CDR3 is TGTGCCTGGAGTAGACAGGGTGGAGAGCCCCAGCATTTT. Full variable domain (outside the CDR3, taken from reference TRBV30 and TRBJ1-5): SQTIHQWPATLVQPVGSPLSLECTVEGTSNPNLYWYRQAAGRGLQLLFYSVGIGQISSEVPQNLSASRPQDRQFILSSKKLLLSDSGFYLCAWSRQGGEPQHFGDGTRLSIL.

The rearrangement links TRBV6-2 or TRBV6-3 to TRBJ2-5, with D possibly TRBD2 on 7 matching bases. V was cut by 2 bases and J by 5 bases, with 15 bases left in between. This CDR3 has 15 amino acids. CDR1 MNHEY and CDR2 SVGEGT come from the germline V gene. CDR3 residues: CASSYEGGPEETQYF. CDR3 DNA sequence: TGTGCCAGCAGTTACGAGGGGGGGCCGGAGGAGACCCAGTACTTC.

This chain joins TRBV9 and TRBJ2-1; 14 bases line up with TRBD2. The trim removed 3 bases at V and 7 bases at J, leaving 3 bases unmatched. From germline, CDR1 is SGDLS and CDR2 YYNGEE. The CDR3 is 15 amino acids. CDR3 residues: CASSETSGGVNEQFF. DNA of the CDR3: TGTGCCAGCAGCGAGACTAGCGGGGGGGTAAATGAGCAGTTCTTC.

The chain combines TRBV27 with TRBJ1-1; 7 bases are shared with TRBD1. Germline CDR1 reads MNHEY; CDR2 reads SMNVEV (reference sequence). Unmatched junction bases numbered 6, after V lost 8 bases and J lost 0 bases. The CDR3 has 14 residues. CDR3 sequence: CASSRGQMNTEAFF. CDR3 nucleotide sequence: TGTGCCAGCTCCCGGGGACAGATGAACACTGAAGCTTTCTTT.

V is TRBV2 and J is TRBJ2-5, with 8 bases lining up with TRBD1. Trimming removed 5 bases from V and 1 base from J; junction bases left unmatched: 6. The CDR3 is 15 residues long. In germline, CDR1 is SNHLY, CDR2 FYNNEI. As DNA, the CDR3 is TGTGCCAGCAGTAGACAGGGGAATGGCCAAGAGACCCAGTACTTC. Translating it yields CASSRQGNGQETQYF.

The chain has TRBV9 and TRBJ2-1; 8 bases match TRBD2. V lost 0 bases to trimming and J lost 0 bases; unmatched junction nucleotides: 5. CDR1 and CDR2 from the germline V gene are SGDLS and YYNGEE. CDR3 length: 17 residues. As DNA, the CDR3 is TGTGCCAGCAGCGTAGCGGGAGGGATGAGCTCCTACAATGAGCAGTTCTTC. As protein: CASSVAGGMSSYNEQFF.